The 12 T cell receptor beta chains in this list originate from one sample, sequenced in a study of Ad26.COV2.S vaccination and SARS-CoV-2 variants. Only in-frame clones appear in the TCRdb table, and some are missing; sequencing was by immunoSEQ multiplex PCR. The sample consists of about 440,000 clones, 90% of them appearing once. Treatment specified: roughly 20 received Ad26.COV2.S at low or high dose, single or two shots; about five received placebo; per-sample allocation not given. All samples were drawn on day 63, counting from the first vaccine or placebo injection. The specimen comprised peripheral blood, sampled in a trial of Ad26.COV2.S vaccine versus placebo. These receptors originate from a person between 18 and 65 years old who received the Ad26.COV2.S COVID-19 vaccine or a placebo.

This chain connects TRBV5-1 to TRBJ2-5, with TRBD1 matching 8 bases. With 4 bases clipped from V and 2 bases from J, the junction kept 7 bases outside the gene matches. CDR3 length equals 15 residues. Germline V gene lookup returns CDR1 SGHRS and CDR2 YFSETQ. CDR3 loop: CASSIDRGGQETQYF. In nucleotides, the CDR3 is TGCGCCAGCAGCATAGACAGGGGAGGACAAGAGACCCAGTACTTC.

The gene calls are TRBV27 and TRBJ2-5; no definite D call. This CDR3 comprises 14 residues. Trimming left V 5 bases short and J 0 bases short, with 10 bases between. CDR1 is MNHEY, CDR2 SMNVEV, per germline (reference sequence). As DNA, the CDR3 is TGTGCCAGCAGTCCCCGGAAGTACCAAGAGACCCAGTACTTC. Amino acids: CASSPRKYQETQYF.

The rearrangement uses TRBV11-2 and TRBJ2-6; D is unresolved. The CDR3 is 19 amino acids. Trimming took off 0 bases at V and 0 bases at J, with 15 bases between the two ends. Germline V lookup: CDR1 SGHAT, CDR2 FQNNGV. The CDR3 bases are TGTGCCAGCAGCTTAGAAGGATCAGCCGTCCACTCTGGGGCCAACGTCCTGACTTTC. This translates into CASSLEGSAVHSGANVLTF.

The CDR3: CASSQSREETQYF. CDR3 nucleotides: TGTGCCAGCTCACAGTCCAGGGAAGAGACCCAGTACTTC. The chain joins TRBV18 to TRBJ2-5, with D perhaps matching TRBD1 (5 bases). Trimming shortened V by 4 bases and J by 3 bases, and 9 bases separated the two germline ends. CDR1 and CDR2 from the germline V gene are KGHSH and LQKENI. The CDR3 is made up of 13 amino acids.

The chain recombines TRBV19 with TRBJ1-1; TRBD1 is a possible D gene (5 bases). Deletions cut 5 bases from V and 0 bases from J, with 16 bases between. The CDR3 spans 16 residues. Germline CDR1 is LNHDA and CDR2 is SQIVND (reference sequence). CDR3 region: CASSSLWGGVNTEAFF. For the CDR3, the DNA is TGTGCCAGTAGTTCCCTGTGGGGGGGAGTGAACACTGAAGCTTTCTTT.

This rearrangement joins TRBV7-9 to TRBJ1-4; D gene uncertain. The CDR3 covers 16 residues. Germline CDR1 SEHNR, CDR2 FQNEAQ (reference sequence). V was cut by 5 bases and J by 0 bases, with 13 bases left in between. CDR3 amino acids: CASSRYKPATNEKLFF. The DNA of the CDR3 is TGTGCCAGCAGCAGGTACAAACCTGCAACTAATGAAAAACTGTTTTTT.

The rearrangement links TRBV27 to TRBJ2-1; D perhaps matches TRBD2 (5 bases). From germline, CDR1 is MNHEY and CDR2 SMNVEV (reference sequence). The CDR3 covers 17 residues. Trimming took 6 bases from V and 0 from J, leaving 18 bases between them. DNA for the CDR3: TGTGCCAGCAGGGGTTTCGGGGAAACAAGCTCCTACAATGAGCAGTTCTTC. This sequence encodes CASRGFGETSSYNEQFF.

The chain employs TRBV19 and TRBJ2-7; 11 bases are shared with TRBD2. This CDR3 is built from 14 residues. J was trimmed by 2 bases and V by 4 bases; bases with no gene match: 1. The germline gives CDR1 LNHDA, CDR2 SQIVND (reference sequence). The CDR3 DNA follows: TGTGCCAGTAGTACGACTAGCGGGGCCTACGAGCAGTACTTC. Translating it yields CASSTTSGAYEQYF.

The V call is TRBV27, the J call TRBJ1-2; the match to TRBD1 covers 11 bases. The V gene's germline CDR1 is MNHEY and CDR2 SMNVEV (reference sequence). Germline trimming cut 4 bases from V and 3 bases from J; bases unmatched to any gene: 7. The CDR3 loop spans 16 amino acids. The chain's CDR3 is CASSSIRTGGYYGYTF. For the CDR3, the DNA is TGTGCCAGCAGTTCTATTAGGACAGGGGGCTACTATGGCTACACCTTC.

The chain is built from TRBV7-3 and TRBJ2-6; the D is unclear. V gave up 5 bases and J gave up 0 bases, with 17 bases separating them. CDR1 SGHTA and CDR2 FQGTGA come from the germline V gene. This CDR3 is 18 amino acids long. The CDR3 is CASSSQDPGFSGANVLTF. The CDR3 DNA is TGTGCCAGCAGCAGCCAAGACCCCGGATTCTCTGGGGCCAACGTCCTGACTTTC.

The J gene is TRBJ1-4, the V gene TRBV21-1; no DNA check was done on the table's D call, TRBD1. TRBV21-1 is a documented pseudogene. CDR3 size: 16 residues. As DNA, the CDR3 is TGTGCCAGCAGCAATCCGGGGACATCGACTAATGAAAAACTGTTTTTT. Residues: CASSNPGTSTNEKLFF.

This clone was detected once. The CDR3 DNA reads TGCAGTGCTAGTTCAATGGGGACAGGGGGCACCGGGGAGCTGTTTTTT. This sequence encodes CSASSMGTGGTGELFF. V usage is TRBV20-1 and J usage is TRBJ2-2; the match to TRBD1 covers 11 bases. Germline V gene sequence: CDR1 DFQATT, CDR2 SNEGSKA (reference sequence). This CDR3 region has 16 residues. V dropped 3 bases and J dropped 4; count of bases not matched to a gene: 7.